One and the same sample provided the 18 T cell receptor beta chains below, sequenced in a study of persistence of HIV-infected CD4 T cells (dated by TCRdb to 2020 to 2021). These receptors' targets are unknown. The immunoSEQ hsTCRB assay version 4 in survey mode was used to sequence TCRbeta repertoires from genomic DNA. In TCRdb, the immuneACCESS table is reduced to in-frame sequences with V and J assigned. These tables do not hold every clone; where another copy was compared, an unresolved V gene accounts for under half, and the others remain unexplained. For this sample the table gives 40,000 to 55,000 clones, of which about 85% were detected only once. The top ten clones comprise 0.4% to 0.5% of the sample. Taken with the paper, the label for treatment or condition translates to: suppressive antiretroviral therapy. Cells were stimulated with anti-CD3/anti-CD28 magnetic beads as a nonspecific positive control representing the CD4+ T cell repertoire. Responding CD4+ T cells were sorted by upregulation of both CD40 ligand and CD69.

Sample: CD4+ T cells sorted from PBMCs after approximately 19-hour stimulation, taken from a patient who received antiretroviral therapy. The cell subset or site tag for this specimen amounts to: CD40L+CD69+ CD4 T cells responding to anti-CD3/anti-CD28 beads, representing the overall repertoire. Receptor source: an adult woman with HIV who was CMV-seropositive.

The CDR3 reads CASSQVGRSRGNTEAFF. CDR3 DNA: TGCGCCAGCAGCCAAGTGGGTCGTAGCAGGGGGAACACTGAAGCTTTCTTT. The rearrangement links TRBV4-1 to TRBJ1-1; a possible D gene is TRBD1 (6 bases). The CDR3 runs 17 residues. Germline V gene data show CDR1 as MGHRA and CDR2 as YSYEKL. Trimming removed 1 base from V and 1 base from J, with 16 bases in between.

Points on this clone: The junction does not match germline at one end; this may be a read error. The CDR3 sequence: CASSNSRDTQYF. CDR3 DNA: TGTGCCAGCAGTAACTCTAGAGACACGCAGTATTTT. The J gene is TRBJ2-3, the V gene TRBV6-5; no firm D call. Germline CDR1 and CDR2: MNHEY and SVGAGI. The CDR3 is made up of 12 amino acids.

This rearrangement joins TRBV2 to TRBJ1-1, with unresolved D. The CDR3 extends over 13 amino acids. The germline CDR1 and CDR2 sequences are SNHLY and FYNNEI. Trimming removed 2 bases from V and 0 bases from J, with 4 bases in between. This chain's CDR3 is CASSESMNTEAFF. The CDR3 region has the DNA TGTGCCAGCAGTGAAAGTATGAACACTGAAGCTTTCTTT.

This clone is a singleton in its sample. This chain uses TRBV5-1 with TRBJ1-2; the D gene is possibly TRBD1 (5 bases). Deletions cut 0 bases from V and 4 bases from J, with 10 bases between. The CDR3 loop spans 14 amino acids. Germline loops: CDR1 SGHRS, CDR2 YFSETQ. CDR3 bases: TGCGCCAGCAGCTTGGACCAGGGAGGCTATGGCTACACCTTC. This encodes CASSLDQGGYGYTF. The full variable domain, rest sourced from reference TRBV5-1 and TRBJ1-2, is KAGVTQTPRYLIKTRGQQVTLSCSPISGHRSVSWYQQTPGQGLQFLFEYFSETQRNKGNFPGRFSGRQFSNSRSEMNVSTLELGDSALYLCASSLDQGGYGYTFGSGTRLTVV.

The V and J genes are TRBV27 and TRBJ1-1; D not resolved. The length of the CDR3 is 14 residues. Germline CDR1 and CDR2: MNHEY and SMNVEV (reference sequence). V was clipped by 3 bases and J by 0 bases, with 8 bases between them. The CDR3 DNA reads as TGTGCCAGCAGTTTTTCCAGCTTGAACACTGAAGCTTTCTTT. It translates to CASSFSSLNTEAFF.

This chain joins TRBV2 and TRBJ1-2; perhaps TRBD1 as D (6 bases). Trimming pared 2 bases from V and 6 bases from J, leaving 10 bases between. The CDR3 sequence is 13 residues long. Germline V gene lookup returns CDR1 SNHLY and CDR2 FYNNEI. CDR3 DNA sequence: TGTGCCAGCAGTGAAATAAAGGGGGATGGCTACACCTTC. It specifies CASSEIKGDGYTF. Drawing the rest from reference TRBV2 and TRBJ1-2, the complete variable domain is EPEVTQTPSHQVTQMGQEVILRCVPISNHLYFYWYRQILGQKVEFLVSFYNNEISEKSEIFDDQFSVERPDGSNFTLKIRSTKLEDSAMYFCASSEIKGDGYTFGSGTRLTVV.

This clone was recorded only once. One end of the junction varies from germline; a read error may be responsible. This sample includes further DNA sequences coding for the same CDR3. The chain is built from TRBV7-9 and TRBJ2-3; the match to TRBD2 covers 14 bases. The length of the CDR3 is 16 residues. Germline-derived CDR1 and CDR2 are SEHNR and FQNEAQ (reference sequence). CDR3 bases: TGCGCCAGCAGCACCCGACTAGCGGGGGGGCGAGATACGCAGTATTTT. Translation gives CASSTRLAGGRDTQYF.

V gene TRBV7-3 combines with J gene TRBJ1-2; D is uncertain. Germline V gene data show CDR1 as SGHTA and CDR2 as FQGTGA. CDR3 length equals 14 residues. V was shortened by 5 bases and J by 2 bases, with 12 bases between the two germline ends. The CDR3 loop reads CASSPSTFNYGYTF. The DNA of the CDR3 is TGTGCCAGCAGCCCAAGCACGTTCAACTATGGCTACACCTTC.

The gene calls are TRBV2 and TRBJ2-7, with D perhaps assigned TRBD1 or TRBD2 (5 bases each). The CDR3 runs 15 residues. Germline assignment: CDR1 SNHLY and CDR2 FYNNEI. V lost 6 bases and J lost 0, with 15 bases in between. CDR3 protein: CASRTGTGNSYEQYF. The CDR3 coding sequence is TGTGCCAGCAGGACCGGGACGGGTAACTCCTACGAGCAGTACTTC.

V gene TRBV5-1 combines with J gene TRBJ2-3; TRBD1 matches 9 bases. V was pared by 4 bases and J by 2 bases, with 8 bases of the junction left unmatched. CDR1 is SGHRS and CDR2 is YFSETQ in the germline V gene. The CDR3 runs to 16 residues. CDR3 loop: CASSRGQGSSTDTQYF. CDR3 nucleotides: TGCGCCAGCAGCCGTGGACAGGGGTCTTCCACAGATACGCAGTATTTT. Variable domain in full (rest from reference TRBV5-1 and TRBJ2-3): KAGVTQTPRYLIKTRGQQVTLSCSPISGHRSVSWYQQTPGQGLQFLFEYFSETQRNKGNFPGRFSGRQFSNSRSEMNVSTLELGDSALYLCASSRGQGSSTDTQYFGPGTRLTVL.

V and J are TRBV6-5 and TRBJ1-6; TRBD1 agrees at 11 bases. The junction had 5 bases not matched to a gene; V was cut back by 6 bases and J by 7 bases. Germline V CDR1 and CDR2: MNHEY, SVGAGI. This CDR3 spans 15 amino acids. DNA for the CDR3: TGTGCCAGCAGGCGGGACAGGGGGGAGAATTCACCCCTCCACTTT. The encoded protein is CASRRDRGENSPLHF.

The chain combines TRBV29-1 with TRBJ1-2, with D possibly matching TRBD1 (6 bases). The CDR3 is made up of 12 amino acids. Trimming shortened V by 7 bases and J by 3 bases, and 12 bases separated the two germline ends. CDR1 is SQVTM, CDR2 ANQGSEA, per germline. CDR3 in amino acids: CSDRVSDYGYTF. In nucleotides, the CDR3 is TGCAGCGACAGGGTCTCGGACTATGGCTACACCTTC.

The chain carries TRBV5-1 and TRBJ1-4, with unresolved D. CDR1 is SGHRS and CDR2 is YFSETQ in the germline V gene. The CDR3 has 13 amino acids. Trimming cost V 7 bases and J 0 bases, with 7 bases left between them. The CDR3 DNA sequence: TGCGCCAGCCGGCAGGCAACTAATGAAAAACTGTTTTTT. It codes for CASRQATNEKLFF. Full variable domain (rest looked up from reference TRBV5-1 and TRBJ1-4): KAGVTQTPRYLIKTRGQQVTLSCSPISGHRSVSWYQQTPGQGLQFLFEYFSETQRNKGNFPGRFSGRQFSNSRSEMNVSTLELGDSALYLCASRQATNEKLFFGSGTQLSVL.

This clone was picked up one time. The CDR3: CASSLMGRGTSDTQYF. Written as DNA, the CDR3 is TGTGCCAGCAGCCTTATGGGTCGGGGGACTTCAGATACGCAGTATTTT. V usage is TRBV9 and J usage is TRBJ2-3, with D perhaps TRBD2 (6 bases). Germline V CDR1 and CDR2: SGDLS, YYNGEE. CDR3 length equals 16 residues. With 4 bases removed from V and 4 bases from J, the gap between germline ends came to 19 bases.

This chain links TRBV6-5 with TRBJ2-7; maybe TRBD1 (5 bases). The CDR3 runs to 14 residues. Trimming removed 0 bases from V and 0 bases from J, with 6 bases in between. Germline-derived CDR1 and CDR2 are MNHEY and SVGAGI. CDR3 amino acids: CASSYSQGSYEQYF. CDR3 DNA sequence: TGTGCCAGCAGTTACTCCCAGGGCTCCTACGAGCAGTACTTC.

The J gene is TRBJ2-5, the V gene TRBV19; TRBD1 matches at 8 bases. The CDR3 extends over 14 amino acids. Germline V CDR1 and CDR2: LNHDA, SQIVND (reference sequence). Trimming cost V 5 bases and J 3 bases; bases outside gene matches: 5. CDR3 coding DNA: TGTGCCAGTAGTGAGCAGGGGGCGGAAGAGACCCAGTACTTC. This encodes CASSEQGAEETQYF.

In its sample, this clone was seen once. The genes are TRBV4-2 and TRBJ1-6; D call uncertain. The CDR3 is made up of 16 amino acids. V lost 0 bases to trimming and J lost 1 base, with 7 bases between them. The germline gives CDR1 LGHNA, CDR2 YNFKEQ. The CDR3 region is CASSQDPGSYNSPLHF. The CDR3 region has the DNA TGTGCCAGCAGCCAAGATCCGGGGTCCTATAATTCACCCCTCCACTTT.

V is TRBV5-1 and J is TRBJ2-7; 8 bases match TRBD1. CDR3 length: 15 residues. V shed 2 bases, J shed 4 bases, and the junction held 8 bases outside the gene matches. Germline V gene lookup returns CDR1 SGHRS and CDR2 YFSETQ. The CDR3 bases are TGCGCCAGCAGCTTTGCCTTGGGACAGGAGTACGAGCAGTACTTC. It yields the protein CASSFALGQEYEQYF. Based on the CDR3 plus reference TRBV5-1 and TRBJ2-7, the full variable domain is KAGVTQTPRYLIKTRGQQVTLSCSPISGHRSVSWYQQTPGQGLQFLFEYFSETQRNKGNFPGRFSGRQFSNSRSEMNVSTLELGDSALYLCASSFALGQEYEQYFGPGTRLTVT.